Here is one T cell receptor beta chain with its context. Its antigen is as yet unknown. This entry is derived from a study of PD-1 blockade in classical Hodgkin lymphoma. There was relapse after autologous stem cell transplantation in every patient, and there was variation in brentuximab vedotin exposure. The best responses consisted of complete response, partial response or progressive disease. Study observations and caveats: The study found complete responders had baseline diversity similar to newly diagnosed patients.

Here immunoSEQ multiplex PCR was the method, and the copy in TCRdb shows in-frame clones only, minus some. The sample holds about 15,000 clones, 55% to 65% seen once. V gave up 5 bases and J gave up 9 bases; unmatched junction bases: 10. Germline V gene data show CDR1 as SGHAT and CDR2 as FQDESV (reference sequence). The CDR3 spans 16 residues. This chain uses TRBV11-1 with TRBJ2-1; 13 bases match TRBD2. Here the sequenced sample was peripheral blood mononuclear cells (PBMCs), taken at baseline. The TCR was taken from a human donor with classical Hodgkin lymphoma. CDR3 DNA sequence: TGTGCCAGCAGCCTAGGGGGGGGACTAGCGGGATTTGAGCAGTTCTTC. This translates into CASSLGGGLAGFEQFF.